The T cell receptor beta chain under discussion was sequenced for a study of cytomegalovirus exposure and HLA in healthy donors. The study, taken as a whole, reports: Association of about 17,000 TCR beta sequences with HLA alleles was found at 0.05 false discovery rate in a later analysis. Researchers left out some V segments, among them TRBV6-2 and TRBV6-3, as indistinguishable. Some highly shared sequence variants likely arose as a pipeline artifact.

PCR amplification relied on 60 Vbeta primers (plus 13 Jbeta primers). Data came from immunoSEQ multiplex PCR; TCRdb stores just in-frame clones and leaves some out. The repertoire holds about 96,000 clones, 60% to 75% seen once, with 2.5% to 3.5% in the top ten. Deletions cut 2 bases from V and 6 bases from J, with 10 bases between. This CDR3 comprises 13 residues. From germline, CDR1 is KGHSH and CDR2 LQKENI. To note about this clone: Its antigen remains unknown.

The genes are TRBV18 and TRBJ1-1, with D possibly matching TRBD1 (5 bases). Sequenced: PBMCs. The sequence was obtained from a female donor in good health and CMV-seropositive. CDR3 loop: CASSPDQGAEAFF. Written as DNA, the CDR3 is TGTGCCAGCTCACCAGACCAGGGCGCTGAAGCTTTCTTT.